This entry is about one T cell receptor (beta chain). The authors' processing: Amplification from reference gene primers served as the basis for estimated nucleated cell counts. TCRdb's copy holds only in-frame clones and misses some; the assay was immunoSEQ multiplex PCR. V and J calls and clone size are as listed in that table; D and trimming were resolved from the DNA. The table has some 150,000 clones, 75% to 80% seen once. This entry belongs to a study of blood T cell repertoires in COVID-19. Study at large: Sources were T cells, B-cell-depleted T cells, or PBMCs; the material itself was cDNA or gDNA.

The germline V and J ends were trimmed by 5 bases and 3 bases, with 16 bases remaining between them. CDR3 length equals 16 residues. Germline CDR1 and CDR2: LNHDA and SQIVND (reference sequence). Participants' own reports of clinical history determined their cohort assignment. The source of this sequence is a woman aged 45-65 years who had recovered from COVID-19. Sequencing was carried out using PBMCs or T cells enriched from blood (not recorded which). This chain joins TRBV19 and TRBJ2-2; D might be TRBD1 (6 bases). The CDR3 is CASSSPTGLDTGELFF. The CDR3 DNA reads as TGTGCCAGTAGTTCCCCCACAGGGTTGGACACCGGGGAGCTGTTTTTT.